Below, one TCR beta chain is given with its context. Its cognate antigen is unknown. Germline assignment: CDR1 ENHRY and CDR2 SYGVKD. Trimming took off 2 bases at V and 2 bases at J, with 3 bases between the two ends. CDR3 length: 12 residues. This entry comes from a study of T cell responses to AZD1222 COVID-19 vaccine. Broader study findings: Spike as a whole was targeted by vaccine-associated CD4 TCRs, dominant at 160-218 and 743-854. With two AZD1222 doses given, Spike-specific TCR breadth and depth both rose. The number of AZD1222 recipients seropositive at baseline was only five or six. Unmutated regions of variants are reportedly targeted by nearly half of spike-specific TCRs.

Profiling relied on immunoSEQ multiplex PCR, and the TCRdb table lists in-frame clones only, not all of them. The data contain tens of thousands of clones, roughly 90% of them singletons. This receptor was identified in an adult in good health. The chain uses TRBV10-3 and TRBJ1-1, with D uncertain. The source material was peripheral blood, sampled on day 0 of AZD1222 vaccination. The CDR3 here is CAISERNTEAFF. The CDR3, as DNA: TGTGCCATCAGTGAGAGAAACACTGAAGCTTTCTTT.